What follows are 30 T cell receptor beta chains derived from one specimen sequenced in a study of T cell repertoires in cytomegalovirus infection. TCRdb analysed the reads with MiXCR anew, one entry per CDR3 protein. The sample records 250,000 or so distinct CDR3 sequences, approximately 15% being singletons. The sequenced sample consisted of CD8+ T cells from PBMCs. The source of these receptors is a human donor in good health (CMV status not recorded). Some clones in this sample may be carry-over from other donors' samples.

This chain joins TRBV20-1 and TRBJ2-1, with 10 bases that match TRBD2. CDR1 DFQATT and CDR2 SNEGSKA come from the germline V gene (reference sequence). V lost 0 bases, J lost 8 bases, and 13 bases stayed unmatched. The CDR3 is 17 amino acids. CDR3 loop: CSARDLRSGGAIHEQFF. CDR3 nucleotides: TGCAGTGCTAGAGATTTGAGGAGCGGGGGGGCCATCCATGAGCAGTTCTTC.

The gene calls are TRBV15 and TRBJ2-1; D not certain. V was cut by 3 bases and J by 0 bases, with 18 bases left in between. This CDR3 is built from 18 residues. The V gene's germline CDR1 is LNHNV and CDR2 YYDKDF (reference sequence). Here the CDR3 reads CATSSLDAGPSSYNEQFF. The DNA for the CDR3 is TGTGCCACCAGCAGCCTGGACGCCGGCCCCAGCTCCTACAATGAGCAGTTCTTC.

The CDR3 sequence is CSVGSRRDSGNTIYF. The DNA of the CDR3 is TGCAGCGTTGGGAGTCGGCGGGACTCTGGAAACACCATATATTTT. The chain has TRBV29-1 and TRBJ1-3; D remains ambiguous. This CDR3 is built from 15 residues. CDR1 is SQVTM, CDR2 ANQGSEA, per germline. V gave up 4 bases and J gave up 0 bases, with 13 bases separating them.

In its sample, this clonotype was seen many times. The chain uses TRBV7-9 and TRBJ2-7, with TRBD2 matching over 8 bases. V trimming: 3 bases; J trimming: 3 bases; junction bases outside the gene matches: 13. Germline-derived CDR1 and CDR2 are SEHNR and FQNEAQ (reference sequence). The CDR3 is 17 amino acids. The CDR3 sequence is CASSLGSSGADYYEQYF. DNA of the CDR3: TGTGCCAGCAGCTTGGGCAGTAGCGGGGCGGATTACTACGAGCAGTACTTC.

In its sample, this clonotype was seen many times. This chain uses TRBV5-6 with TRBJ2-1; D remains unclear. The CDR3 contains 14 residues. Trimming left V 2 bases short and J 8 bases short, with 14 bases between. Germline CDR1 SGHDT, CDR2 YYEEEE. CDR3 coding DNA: TGTGCCAGCAGCTTTACGGTACTGGTGGATGAGCAGTTCTTC. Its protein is CASSFTVLVDEQFF.

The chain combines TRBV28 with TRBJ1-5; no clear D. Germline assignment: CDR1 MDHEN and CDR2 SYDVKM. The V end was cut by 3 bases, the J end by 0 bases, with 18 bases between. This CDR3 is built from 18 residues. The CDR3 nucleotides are TGTGCCAGCAGTTTTGCCGTCCCTAGGACGGATAGCAATCAGCCCCAGCATTTT. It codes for CASSFAVPRTDSNQPQHF.

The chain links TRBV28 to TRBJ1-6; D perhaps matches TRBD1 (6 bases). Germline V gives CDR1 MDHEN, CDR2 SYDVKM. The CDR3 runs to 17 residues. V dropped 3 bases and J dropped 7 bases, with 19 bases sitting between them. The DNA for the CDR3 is TGTGCCAGCAGTTTTGGGGCAACAGGGTTGAAGAATTCACCCCTCCACTTT. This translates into CASSFGATGLKNSPLHF.

The CDR3 DNA is TGTGCCATCAGCCAACCAGGATTCGACGAGCAGTACTTC. Residues: CAISQPGFDEQYF. The rearrangement uses TRBV10-3 and TRBJ2-7; D remains unclear. Germline CDR1 ENHRY, CDR2 SYGVKD. This CDR3 contains 13 residues. The V and J ends lost 6 bases and 5 bases respectively, with 14 bases between them.

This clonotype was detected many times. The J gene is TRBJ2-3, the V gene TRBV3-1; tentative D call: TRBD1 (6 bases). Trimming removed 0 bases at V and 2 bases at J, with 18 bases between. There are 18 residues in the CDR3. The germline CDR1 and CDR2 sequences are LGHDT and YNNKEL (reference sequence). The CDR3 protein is CASSQDVGQGLLTDTQYF. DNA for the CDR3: TGTGCCAGCAGCCAAGATGTCGGGCAGGGGCTCCTCACAGATACGCAGTATTTT.

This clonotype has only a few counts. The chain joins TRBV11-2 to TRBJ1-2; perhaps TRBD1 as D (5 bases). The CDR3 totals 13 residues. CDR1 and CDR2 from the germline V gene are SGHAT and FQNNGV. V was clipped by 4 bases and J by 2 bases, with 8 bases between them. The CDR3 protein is CASSWGGNYGYTF. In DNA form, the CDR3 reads TGTGCCAGCAGCTGGGGGGGGAACTATGGCTACACCTTC.

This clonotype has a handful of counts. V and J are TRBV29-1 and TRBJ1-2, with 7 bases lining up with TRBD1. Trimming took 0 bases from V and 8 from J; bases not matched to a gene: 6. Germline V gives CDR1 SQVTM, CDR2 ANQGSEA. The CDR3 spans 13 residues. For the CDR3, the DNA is TGCAGCGTTGAAGAGGGGGACAGTTACGGCTACACCTTC. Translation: CSVEEGDSYGYTF.

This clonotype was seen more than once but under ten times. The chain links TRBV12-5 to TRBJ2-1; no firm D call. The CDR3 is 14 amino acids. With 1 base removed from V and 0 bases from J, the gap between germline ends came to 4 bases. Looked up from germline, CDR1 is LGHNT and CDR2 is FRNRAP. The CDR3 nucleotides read TGTGCTAGTGGTTTGGGGAGCTCCTACAATGAGCAGTTCTTC. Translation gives CASGLGSSYNEQFF. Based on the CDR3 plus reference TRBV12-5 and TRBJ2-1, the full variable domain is DARVTQTPRHKVTEMGQEVTMRCQPILGHNTVFWYRQTMMQGLELLAYFRNRAPLDDSGMPKDRFSAEMPDATLATLKIQPSEPRDSAVYFCASGLGSSYNEQFFGPGTRLTVL.

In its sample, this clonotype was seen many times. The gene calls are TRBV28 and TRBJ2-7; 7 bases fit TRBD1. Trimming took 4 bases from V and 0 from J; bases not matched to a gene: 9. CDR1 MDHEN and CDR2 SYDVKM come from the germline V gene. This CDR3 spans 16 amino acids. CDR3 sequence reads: CASSSNRGWSSYEQYF. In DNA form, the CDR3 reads TGTGCCAGCAGTTCCAACAGGGGTTGGAGCTCCTACGAGCAGTACTTC.

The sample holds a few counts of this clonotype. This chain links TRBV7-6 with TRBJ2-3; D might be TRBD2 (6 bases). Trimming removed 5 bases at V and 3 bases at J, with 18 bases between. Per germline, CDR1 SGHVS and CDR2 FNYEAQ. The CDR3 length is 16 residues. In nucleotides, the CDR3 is TGTGCCAGCAGCCAACGGACTACCGAGCTAACAGATACGCAGTATTTT. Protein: CASSQRTTELTDTQYF.

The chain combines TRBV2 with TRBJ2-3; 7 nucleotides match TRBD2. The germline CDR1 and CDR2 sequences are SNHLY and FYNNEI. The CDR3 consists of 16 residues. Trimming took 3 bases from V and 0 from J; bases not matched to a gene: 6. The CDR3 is CASSDYRGLSTDTQYF. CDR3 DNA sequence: TGTGCCAGCAGTGATTATAGGGGACTAAGCACAGATACGCAGTATTTT.

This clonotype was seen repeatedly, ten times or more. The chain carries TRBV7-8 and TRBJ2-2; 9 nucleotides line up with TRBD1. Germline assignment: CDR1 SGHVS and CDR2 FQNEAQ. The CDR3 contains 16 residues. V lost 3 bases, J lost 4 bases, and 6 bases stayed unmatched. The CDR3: CASSLSDRGITGELFF. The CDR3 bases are TGTGCCAGCAGCTTGTCGGACAGGGGAATCACCGGGGAGCTGTTTTTT. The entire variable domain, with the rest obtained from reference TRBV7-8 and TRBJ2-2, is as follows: GAGVSQSPRYKVAKRGQDVALRCDPISGHVSLFWYQQALGQGPEFLTYFQNEAQLDKSGLPSDRFFAERPEGSVSTLKIQRTQQEDSAVYLCASSLSDRGITGELFFGEGSRLTVL.

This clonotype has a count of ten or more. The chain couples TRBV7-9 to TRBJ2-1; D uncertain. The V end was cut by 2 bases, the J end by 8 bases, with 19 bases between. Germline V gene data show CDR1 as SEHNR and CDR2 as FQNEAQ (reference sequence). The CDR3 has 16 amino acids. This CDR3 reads CASSLLPGPGVDEQFF. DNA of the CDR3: TGTGCCAGCAGCTTACTTCCGGGCCCAGGCGTAGATGAGCAGTTCTTC.

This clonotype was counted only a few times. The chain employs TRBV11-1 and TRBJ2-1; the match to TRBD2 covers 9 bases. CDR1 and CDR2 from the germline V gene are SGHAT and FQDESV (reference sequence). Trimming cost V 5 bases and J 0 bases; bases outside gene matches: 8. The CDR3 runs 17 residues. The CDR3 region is CASSPTSGPSSYNEQFF. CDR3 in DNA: TGTGCCAGCAGCCCGACTAGCGGACCTAGCTCCTACAATGAGCAGTTCTTC.

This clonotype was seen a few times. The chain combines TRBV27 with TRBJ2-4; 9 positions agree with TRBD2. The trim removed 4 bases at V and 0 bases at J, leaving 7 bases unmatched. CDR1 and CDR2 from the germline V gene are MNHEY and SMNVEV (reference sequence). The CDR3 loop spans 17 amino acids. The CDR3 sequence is CASSSLLSGGAKNIQYF. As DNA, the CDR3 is TGTGCCAGCAGTTCTCTTCTTAGCGGGGGAGCCAAAAACATTCAGTACTTC.

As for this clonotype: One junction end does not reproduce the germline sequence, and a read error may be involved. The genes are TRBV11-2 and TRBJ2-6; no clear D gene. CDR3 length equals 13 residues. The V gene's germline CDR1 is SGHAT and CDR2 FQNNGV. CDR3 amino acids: CVSRIDGANVLTF. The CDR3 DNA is TGTGTCAGCAGGATTGACGGGGCCAACGTCCTGACTTTC.

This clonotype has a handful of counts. The CDR3 spells CASSQVPGLADEQYF. The CDR3 DNA reads TGTGCCAGCAGCCAAGTTCCGGGACTAGCGGACGAGCAGTACTTC. This chain links TRBV4-2 with TRBJ2-7; 11 bases are a match to TRBD2. This CDR3 has 15 residues. Trimming cost V 1 base and J 5 bases; bases outside gene matches: 4. Germline V gene lookup returns CDR1 LGHNA and CDR2 YNFKEQ.

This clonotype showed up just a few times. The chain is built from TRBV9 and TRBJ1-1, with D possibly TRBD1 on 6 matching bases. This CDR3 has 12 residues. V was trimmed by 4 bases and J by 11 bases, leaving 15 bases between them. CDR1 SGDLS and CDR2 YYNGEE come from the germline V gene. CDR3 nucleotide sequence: TGTGCCAGCAGCCCCACAGGGATAGACGCTTTCTTT. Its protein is CASSPTGIDAFF.

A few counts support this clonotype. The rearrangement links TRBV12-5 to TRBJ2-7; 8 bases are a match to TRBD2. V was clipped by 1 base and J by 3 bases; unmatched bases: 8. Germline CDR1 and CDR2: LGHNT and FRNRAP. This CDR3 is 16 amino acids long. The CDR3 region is CASGLGKGLALYEQYF. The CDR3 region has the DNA TGTGCTAGTGGTTTGGGGAAAGGACTAGCCCTCTACGAGCAGTACTTC. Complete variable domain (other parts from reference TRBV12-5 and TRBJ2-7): DARVTQTPRHKVTEMGQEVTMRCQPILGHNTVFWYRQTMMQGLELLAYFRNRAPLDDSGMPKDRFSAEMPDATLATLKIQPSEPRDSAVYFCASGLGKGLALYEQYFGPGTRLTVT.

In nucleotides, the CDR3 is TGTGCCAGCAGGGGGTCAAAAGAGACCCAGTACTTC. Encoded protein: CASRGSKETQYF. This sequence joins TRBV3-1 and TRBJ2-5; no clear D. The CDR3 runs 12 residues. The V end lost 6 bases, the J end lost 3 bases, and 8 bases lay between the germline ends. Per germline, CDR1 LGHDT and CDR2 YNNKEL (reference sequence).

The CDR3 reads CASSQEAFQGRSNQPQHF. The CDR3 DNA follows: TGCGCCAGCAGCCAAGAAGCCTTTCAGGGGCGATCCAATCAGCCCCAGCATTTT. The chain has TRBV4-1 and TRBJ1-5, with D possibly being TRBD1 (6 bases). V was clipped by 0 bases and J by 3 bases, with 18 bases between them. CDR3 length: 18 amino acids. CDR1 is MGHRA, CDR2 YSYEKL, per germline.

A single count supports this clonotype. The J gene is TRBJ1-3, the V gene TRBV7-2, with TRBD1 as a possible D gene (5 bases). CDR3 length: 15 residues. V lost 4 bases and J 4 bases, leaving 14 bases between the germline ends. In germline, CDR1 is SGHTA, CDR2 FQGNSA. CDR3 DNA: TGTGCCAGCAGCTCGTCGGCTGGGGCCGGAAACACCATATATTTT. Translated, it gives CASSSSAGAGNTIYF.

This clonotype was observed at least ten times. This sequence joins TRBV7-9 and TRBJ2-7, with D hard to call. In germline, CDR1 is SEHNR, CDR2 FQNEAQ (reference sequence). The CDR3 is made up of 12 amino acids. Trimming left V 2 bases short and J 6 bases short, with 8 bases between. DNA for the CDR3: TGTGCCAGCAGCTTACTCCGAGCCGAGCAGTACTTC. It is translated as CASSLLRAEQYF.

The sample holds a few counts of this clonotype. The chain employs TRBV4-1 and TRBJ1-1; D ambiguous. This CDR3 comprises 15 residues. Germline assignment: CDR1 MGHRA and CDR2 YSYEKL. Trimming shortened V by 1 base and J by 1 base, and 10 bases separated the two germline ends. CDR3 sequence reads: CASSQVTHSNTEAFF. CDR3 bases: TGCGCCAGCAGCCAAGTAACCCATTCGAACACTGAAGCTTTCTTT.

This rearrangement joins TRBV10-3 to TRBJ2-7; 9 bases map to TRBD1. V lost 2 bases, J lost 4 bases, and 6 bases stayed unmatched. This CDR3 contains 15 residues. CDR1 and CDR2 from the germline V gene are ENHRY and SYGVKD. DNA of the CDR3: TGTGCCATCAGTGAGACCGGACAGGGGCAGTACGAGCAGTACTTC. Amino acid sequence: CAISETGQGQYEQYF.

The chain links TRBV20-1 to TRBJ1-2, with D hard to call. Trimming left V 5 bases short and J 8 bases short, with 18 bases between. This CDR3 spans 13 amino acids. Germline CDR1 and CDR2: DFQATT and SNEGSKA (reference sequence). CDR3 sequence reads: CSARKVPSYGYTF. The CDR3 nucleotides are TGCAGTGCTCGGAAGGTACCGAGCTACGGCTACACCTTC.